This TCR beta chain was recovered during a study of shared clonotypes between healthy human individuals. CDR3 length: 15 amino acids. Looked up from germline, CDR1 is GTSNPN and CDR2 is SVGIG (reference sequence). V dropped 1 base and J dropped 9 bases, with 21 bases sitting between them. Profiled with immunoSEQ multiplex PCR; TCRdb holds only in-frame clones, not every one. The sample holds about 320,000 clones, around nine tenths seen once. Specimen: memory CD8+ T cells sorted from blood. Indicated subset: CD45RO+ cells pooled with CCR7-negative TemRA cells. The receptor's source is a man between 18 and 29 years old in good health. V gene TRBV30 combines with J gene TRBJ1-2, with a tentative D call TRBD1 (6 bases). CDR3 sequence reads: CAWSGFNRESLRYTF. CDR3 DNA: TGTGCCTGGAGTGGTTTTAACAGGGAGTCTCTTCGCTACACCTTC.